A single sample is the source of the 22 T cell receptor beta chains below, sequenced in a study of T cell changes during pregnancy in multiple sclerosis. TCRdb's table, derived via immunoSEQ multiplex PCR, lists solely in-frame clones and lacks some. The table lists 17,000 or so clones, around 90% of them singletons. This sample comprised CD8+ T cells from peripheral blood mononuclear cells, obtained after pregnancy. These receptors all stem from a female donor in good health, enrolled as a control in a pregnancy study.

The V gene is TRBV25-1, the J gene TRBJ1-5, with 9 nucleotides matching TRBD1. This CDR3 spans 13 amino acids. Germline CDR1 is MGHDK and CDR2 is SYGVNS. V lost 6 bases to trimming and J lost 5 bases; unmatched junction nucleotides: 2. The CDR3 reads CASSRTGDQPQHF. CDR3 DNA: TGTGCCAGCAGCAGGACAGGGGATCAGCCCCAGCATTTT.

There are a few counts of this clone. V usage is TRBV9 and J usage is TRBJ1-1; D may be TRBD1 (5 bases). V was shortened by 0 bases and J by 5 bases, with 17 bases between the two germline ends. Germline V lookup: CDR1 SGDLS, CDR2 YYNGEE. The CDR3 is 16 amino acids. The CDR3 sequence: CASSVAPGGAETEAFF. The CDR3 DNA is TGTGCCAGCAGCGTAGCTCCGGGCGGGGCGGAGACTGAAGCTTTCTTT.

This rearrangement joins TRBV5-4 to TRBJ2-5, with a tentative D call TRBD2 (7 bases). Germline CDR1 is SGHNT and CDR2 is YYREEE (reference sequence). V was pared by 6 bases and J by 2 bases, with 20 bases between. The CDR3 is 16 amino acids. The chain's CDR3 is CASNPGRGLRQETQYF. The CDR3 DNA reads TGTGCCAGCAATCCAGGGCGGGGGCTTCGTCAAGAGACCCAGTACTTC. Together with reference TRBV5-4 and TRBJ2-5, the CDR3 gives the full variable domain: ETGVTQSPTHLIKTRGQQVTLRCSSQSGHNTVSWYQQALGQGPQFIFQYYREEENGRGNFPPRFSGLQFPNYSSELNVNALELDDSALYLCASNPGRGLRQETQYFGPGTRLLVL.

The V gene is TRBV7-3, the J gene TRBJ2-1, with 11 bases matching TRBD2. The CDR3 runs 16 residues. Trimming cost V 5 bases and J 5 bases; bases outside gene matches: 8. Germline CDR1 reads SGHTA; CDR2 reads FQGTGA. DNA of the CDR3: TGTGCCAGCAGCCCCAGACTAGCGGGGACCCACAATGAGCAGTTCTTC. Translating gives CASSPRLAGTHNEQFF.

In its sample, this clone was seen once. J is TRBJ1-2 and V is TRBV4-1; D call uncertain. The CDR3 loop spans 14 amino acids. Germline-derived CDR1 and CDR2 are MGHRA and YSYEKL. With 3 bases removed from V and 8 bases from J, the gap between germline ends came to 16 bases. This CDR3 is CASSHGSEYEGYTF. DNA of the CDR3: TGCGCCAGCAGCCACGGTAGTGAGTATGAGGGCTACACCTTC.

This clone was seen once. The chain joins TRBV7-8 to TRBJ2-1, with 7 bases identical to TRBD1. The germline CDR1 and CDR2 sequences are SGHVS and FQNEAQ. CDR3 length: 17 amino acids. Losses at the gene ends were 2 bases for V and 2 bases for J; bases not matched to a gene: 9. The CDR3 nucleotides are TGTGCCAGCAGCTTATTTCGGGGACAGATTCCCTACAATGAGCAGTTCTTC. It codes for CASSLFRGQIPYNEQFF.

This chain joins TRBV4-1 and TRBJ2-1, with TRBD2 identical over 11 bases. After removal of 4 bases from V and 6 bases from J, the junction contained 11 bases not matched to a gene. The CDR3 is 17 amino acids. Germline values: CDR1 MGHRA, CDR2 YSYEKL. CDR3 residues: CASSRGGLAELGNEQFF. CDR3 nucleotides: TGCGCCAGCAGCCGCGGGGGACTAGCGGAGCTGGGCAATGAGCAGTTCTTC.

This chain links TRBV27 with TRBJ1-5; D call uncertain. CDR3 length: 13 residues. CDR1 is MNHEY, CDR2 SMNVEV, per germline (reference sequence). Trimming left V 4 bases short and J 5 bases short, with 9 bases between. CDR3 sequence (DNA): TGTGCCAGCAGTTCAGACAAATATCAGCCCCAGCATTTT. Translation: CASSSDKYQPQHF.

The J gene is TRBJ1-1, the V gene TRBV23-1, with D possibly being TRBD1 (5 bases). TRBV23-1 is assigned to the ORF class and has an uncertain function. V was trimmed by 3 bases and J by 5 bases, leaving 16 bases between them. CDR3 size: 15 residues. The CDR3 here is CASSQLRGVRTEAFF. CDR3 DNA: TGCGCCAGCAGTCAGCTGCGGGGGGTAAGAACTGAAGCTTTCTTT.

The chain is built from TRBV7-9 and TRBJ2-5; 11 nucleotides agree with TRBD1. The J call is in doubt because the DNA end fits TRBJ2-7 better. Germline CDR1 SEHNR, CDR2 FQNEAQ (reference sequence). The CDR3 has 14 amino acids. Here the CDR3 DNA reads TGTGCCAGCACCCCCGGGACAGGGGGTCACGAGCAGTACTTC. Translating gives CASTPGTGGHEQYF.

The chain is built from TRBV10-3 and TRBJ2-7; maybe TRBD2 (6 bases). This CDR3 spans 13 amino acids. Trimming stripped 5 bases from V and 3 bases from J, with 11 bases between. Germline CDR1 is ENHRY and CDR2 is SYGVKD. This chain's CDR3 is CAISPEEGYEQYF. In DNA, the CDR3 is TGTGCCATCAGTCCCGAGGAGGGCTACGAGCAGTACTTC.

The rearrangement joins TRBV27 to TRBJ2-2, with TRBD2 matching over 8 bases. Trimming at V came to 5 bases and at J to 6 bases, leaving 5 bases not matched to a gene. There are 14 residues in the CDR3. From germline, CDR1 is MNHEY and CDR2 SMNVEV (reference sequence). The DNA of the CDR3 is TGTGCCAGCAGTCAAGCGGGAGATCCCGGGGAGCTGTTTTTT. Protein sequence: CASSQAGDPGELFF.

The chain employs TRBV27 and TRBJ1-1, with 7 bases aligning to TRBD1. The V gene's germline CDR1 is MNHEY and CDR2 SMNVEV (reference sequence). This CDR3 contains 14 residues. J gave up 0 bases and V 2 bases, and 0 bases lay outside the gene matches. DNA for the CDR3: TGTGCCAGCAGTTTAAGGGGGCTGAACACTGAAGCTTTCTTT. Its protein product is CASSLRGLNTEAFF.

A remark on this clone: Relative to the germline gene, one junction end is altered; a read error may explain this. Distinct nucleotide sequences in the sample also encode this CDR3. J is TRBJ2-7 and V is TRBV5-5; 9 nucleotides line up with TRBD1. Germline loops: CDR1 SGHKS, CDR2 YYEKEE (reference sequence). The CDR3 has 15 amino acids. Here the CDR3 DNA reads TGCGCCAGCAGCTTGGGAGGGGACAGGGCCTACGAGCAGTACTTC. Translating it yields CASSLGGDRAYEQYF. Together with reference TRBV5-5 and TRBJ2-7, the CDR3 gives the full variable domain: DAGVTQSPTHLIKTRGQQVTLRCSPISGHKSVSWYQQVLGQGPQFIFQYYEKEERGRGNFPDRFSARQFPNYSSELNVNALLLGDSALYLCASSLGGDRAYEQYFGPGTRLTVT.

This chain connects TRBV28 to TRBJ2-1; possibly TRBD1 for D (6 bases). CDR3 length equals 12 residues. CDR1 MDHEN and CDR2 SYDVKM come from the germline V gene. Trimming pared 2 bases from V and 7 bases from J, leaving 6 bases between. The CDR3 sequence is CASSLRGNEQFF. In nucleotides, the CDR3 is TGTGCCAGCAGTTTAAGGGGGAATGAGCAGTTCTTC.

This sequence joins TRBV7-9 and TRBJ2-1, with D hard to call. The CDR3 spans 12 residues. Germline CDR1 reads SEHNR; CDR2 reads FQNEAQ (reference sequence). V shed 4 bases and J shed 8 bases, with 9 bases lying between them. The CDR3 sequence: CASSSLRYEQFF. The CDR3 DNA reads as TGTGCCAGCAGCTCGCTCAGGTATGAGCAGTTCTTC.

This clone was counted a few times. The rearrangement links TRBV6-5 to TRBJ1-1; D is ambiguous. Germline-derived CDR1 and CDR2 are MNHEY and SVGAGI. This CDR3 is 14 amino acids long. Trimming took off 5 bases at V and 3 bases at J, with 13 bases between the two ends. CDR3 bases: TGTGCCAGCAGTGGGGAGACGGTTTACACTGAAGCTTTCTTT. As protein: CASSGETVYTEAFF.

V and J are TRBV9 and TRBJ2-3; 8 bases fit TRBD2. The CDR3 extends over 14 amino acids. The germline gives CDR1 SGDLS, CDR2 YYNGEE. V gave up 3 bases and J gave up 0 bases; unmatched junction bases: 0. The CDR3 protein is CASSASGSTDTQYF. The CDR3 DNA follows: TGTGCCAGCAGCGCTAGCGGGAGCACAGATACGCAGTATTTT.

The genes are TRBV4-2 and TRBJ1-3; tentatively, D is TRBD1 (5 bases). Trimming took off 2 bases at V and 0 bases at J, with 14 bases between the two ends. The CDR3 is 17 amino acids. Looked up from germline, CDR1 is LGHNA and CDR2 is YNFKEQ. Here the CDR3 DNA reads TGTGCCAGCAGCCAATCCCGGACATCTCTCTCTGGAAACACCATATATTTT. Encoded protein: CASSQSRTSLSGNTIYF.

This chain uses TRBV6-1 with TRBJ2-4; maybe TRBD1 (7 bases). There are 15 residues in the CDR3. The ends were cut back, 8 bases at V and 0 bases at J, with 14 bases in the middle. Germline CDR1 and CDR2: MNHNS and SASEGT. The CDR3 nucleotides are TGTGCCAGCGCGGGACAGAGTCTAGCCAAAAACATTCAGTACTTC. It codes for CASAGQSLAKNIQYF.

This chain joins TRBV6-5 and TRBJ1-6, with TRBD1 identical over 9 bases. The CDR3 extends over 13 amino acids. Germline trimming cut 10 bases from V and 5 bases from J; bases unmatched to any gene: 3. Germline values: CDR1 MNHEY, CDR2 SVGAGI. The CDR3 DNA reads TGTGCCACAAACAGGGGGCATAATTCACCCCTCCACTTT. Amino acid sequence: CATNRGHNSPLHF.

V usage is TRBV30 and J usage is TRBJ2-1, with 8 bases identical to TRBD2. CDR1 and CDR2 from the germline V gene are GTSNPN and SVGIG (reference sequence). The CDR3 spans 15 residues. With 0 bases clipped from V and 3 bases from J, the junction kept 4 bases outside the gene matches. CDR3 DNA sequence: TGTGCCTGGAGTGTAATCGCGGGGGGCTACAATGAGCAGTTCTTC. Its protein product is CAWSVIAGGYNEQFF.